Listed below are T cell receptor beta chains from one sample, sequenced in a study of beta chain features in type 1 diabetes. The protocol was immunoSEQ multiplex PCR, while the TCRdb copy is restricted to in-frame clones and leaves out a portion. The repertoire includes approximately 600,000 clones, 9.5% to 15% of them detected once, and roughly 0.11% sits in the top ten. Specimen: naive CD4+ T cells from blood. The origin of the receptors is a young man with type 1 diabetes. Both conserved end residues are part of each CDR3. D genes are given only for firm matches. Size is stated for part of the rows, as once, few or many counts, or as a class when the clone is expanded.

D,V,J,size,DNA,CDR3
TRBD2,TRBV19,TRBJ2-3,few,TGTGCCAGTAGTATCCTCTCCGGGACTAGAGGGGATACGCAGTATTTT,CASSILSGTRGDTQYF
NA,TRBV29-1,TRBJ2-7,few,TGCAGCGTCCTGGCCGCAGAGGGCGTCCACGAGCAGTACTTC,CSVLAAEGVHEQYF
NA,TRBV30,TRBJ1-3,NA,TGTGCCTGGGATTACAGTTCTGGAAACACCATATATTTT,CAWDYSSGNTIYF
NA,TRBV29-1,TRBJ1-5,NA,TGCAGCGCTACCTCCTCAGGGCCCCAGCCCCAGCATTTT,CSATSSGPQPQHF
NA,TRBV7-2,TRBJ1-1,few,TGTGCCAGCAGCTCTACCATGAACACTGAAGCTTTCTTT,CASSSTMNTEAFF
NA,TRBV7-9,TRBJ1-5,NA,TGTGCCAGCAGCCCCGGGCCGTATAGCAATCAGCCCCAGCATTTT,CASSPGPYSNQPQHF
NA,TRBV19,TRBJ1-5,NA,TGTGCCAGTAGTATTGAATGGGCAGCGAATAGCAATCAGCCCCAGCATTTT,CASSIEWAANSNQPQHF
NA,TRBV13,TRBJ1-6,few,TGTGCCAGCAGCTCCAGACGCTCTCGGCTTTATAATTCACCCCTCCACTTT,CASSSRRSRLYNSPLHF
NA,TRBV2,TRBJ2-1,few,TGTGCCAGCAGACGGGCCTGGGGTGAGCAGTTCTTC,CASRRAWGEQFF
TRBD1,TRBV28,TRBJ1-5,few,TGTGCCAGTCGTCCGGGGACAGGGACTCAGCCCCAGCATTTT,CASRPGTGTQPQHF
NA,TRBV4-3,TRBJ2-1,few,TGCGCCAGCAGCCAAGATCGTGAGGGAAGCTCCTACAATGAGCAGTTCTTC,CASSQDREGSSYNEQFF
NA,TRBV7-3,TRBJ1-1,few,TGTGCCAGCAGCTTAGGGCAGGGGAGGTACACTGAAGCTTTCTTT,CASSLGQGRYTEAFF
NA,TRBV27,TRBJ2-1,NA,TGTGCCAGCAGTTACAGGGGAGGACTCGTCAATGAGCAGTTCTTC,CASSYRGGLVNEQFF
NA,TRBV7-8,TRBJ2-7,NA,TGTGCCAGCAGCTTAGATACAGGAACGACCTACGAGCAGTACTTC,CASSLDTGTTYEQYF
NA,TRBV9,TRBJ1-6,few,TGTGCCAGCAGCGTAATGTGGGCCTACGGCTATAATTCACCCCTCCACTTT,CASSVMWAYGYNSPLHF
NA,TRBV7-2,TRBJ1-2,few,TGTGCCAGCAGCTCACTCAGGGCTAACTATGGCTACACCTTC,CASSSLRANYGYTF
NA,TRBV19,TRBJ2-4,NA,TGTGCCAGTAGTATCGGGCAGGTAAACATTCAGTACTTC,CASSIGQVNIQYF
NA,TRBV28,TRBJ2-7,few,TGTGCCAGCAGTCCACCAATGGGCGGGATGCACGAGCAGTACTTC,CASSPPMGGMHEQYF
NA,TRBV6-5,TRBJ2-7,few,TGTGCCAGCAGCTCTTCCTCCTACGAGCAGTACTTC,CASSSSSYEQYF
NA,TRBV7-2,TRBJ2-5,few,TGTGCCAGCAGCAGAGACGCAGAGACCCAGTACTTC,CASSRDAETQYF
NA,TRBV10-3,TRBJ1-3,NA,TGTGCCATCACTCCGACAGTGAACTCTGGAAACACCATATATTTT,CAITPTVNSGNTIYF
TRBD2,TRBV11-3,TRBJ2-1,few,TGTGCCAGCAGCCGAACAGCTAGCGGGGGAGGCAATGAGCAGTTCTTC,CASSRTASGGGNEQFF
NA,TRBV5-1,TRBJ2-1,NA,TGCGCCAGCACGCCCGGAGACGTAGTCAGGGAGCAGTTCTTC,CASTPGDVVREQFF
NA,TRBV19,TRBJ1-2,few,TGTGCCAGTAGCGCCGGGGCGCGAAGATATGGCTACACCTTC,CASSAGARRYGYTF
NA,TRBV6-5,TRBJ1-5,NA,TGTGCCAGCAGTCGAGATAGAGGTCAGCCCCAGCATTTT,CASSRDRGQPQHF
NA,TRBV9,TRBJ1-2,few,TGTGCCAGCAGCGTAGGGGCCCGGGACACTAACTATGGCTACACCTTC,CASSVGARDTNYGYTF
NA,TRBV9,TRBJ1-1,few,TGTGCCAGCAGAAAAGGGGATACGAACACTGAAGCTTTCTTT,CASRKGDTNTEAFF
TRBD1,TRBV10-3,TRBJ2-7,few,TGTGCCACCCGGGCCGGCGGGACAGGGGGCTCCGGGCCCTACGAGCAGTACTTC,CATRAGGTGGSGPYEQYF
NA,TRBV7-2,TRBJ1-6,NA,TGTGCCAGCAGCTTAGTCGCCGATCAACGTTTGACCCTCCACTTT,CASSLVADQRLTLHF
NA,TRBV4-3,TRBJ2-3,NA,TGCGCCAGCAGTCTAGGGGCAGCTACCGTTCTTGAGGATACGCAGTATTTT,CASSLGAATVLEDTQYF
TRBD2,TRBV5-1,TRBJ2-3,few,TGCGCCAGCAGCTGGTCCCAGCGGGGGGGCACAGCCACAGATACGCAGTATTTT,CASSWSQRGGTATDTQYF
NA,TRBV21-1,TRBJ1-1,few,TGTGCCAGCACCGAGGGAGGGGTGAACACTGAAGCTTTCTTT,CASTEGGVNTEAFF
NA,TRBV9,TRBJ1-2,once,TGTGCCAGCAGCGTATCCCGTAACAGTAAAGGCTACACCTTC,CASSVSRNSKGYTF
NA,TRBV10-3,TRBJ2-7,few,TGTGCCATCAGTGATGTCGGGGGGCGTTCCTACGAGCAGTACTTC,CAISDVGGRSYEQYF
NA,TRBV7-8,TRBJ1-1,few,TGTGCCAGCAGCTTAGTTGCGGCCGGCGGGACTGAAGCTTTCTTT,CASSLVAAGGTEAFF
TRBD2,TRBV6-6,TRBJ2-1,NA,TGTGCCAGCAGCCCAGCGGGACCAACTTACAATGAGCAGTTCTTC,CASSPAGPTYNEQFF
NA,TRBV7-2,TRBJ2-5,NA,TGTGCCAGCAGCTTAGGGCTCAGTAAAGAGACCCAGTACTTC,CASSLGLSKETQYF
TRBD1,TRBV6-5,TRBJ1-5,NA,TGTGCCAGCAGACCTCGGACAGGGGCCAATCAGCCCCAGCATTTT,CASRPRTGANQPQHF
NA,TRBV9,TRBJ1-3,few,TGTGCCAGCAGCGTAGGTTTTGTCTCTGGAAACACCATATATTTT,CASSVGFVSGNTIYF
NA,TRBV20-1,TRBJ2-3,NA,TGCAGTGCTACCAAAGATACGCAGTATTTT,CSATKDTQYF
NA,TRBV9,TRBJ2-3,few,TGTGCCAGCAGCGCAGCTCAGGGTTCGGGCACAGATACGCAGTATTTT,CASSAAQGSGTDTQYF
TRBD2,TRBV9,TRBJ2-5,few,TGTGCCAGCAGCCATTGGACTAGCGGGGAGGAGACCCAGTACTTC,CASSHWTSGEETQYF
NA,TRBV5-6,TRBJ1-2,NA,TGTGCCAGCAGCTTGGAGAGGGGCTATGGCTACACCTTC,CASSLERGYGYTF
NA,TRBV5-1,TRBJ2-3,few,TGCGCCAGCAGCTTGGTACCCCGCGGGCAGTCCACAGATACGCAGTATTTT,CASSLVPRGQSTDTQYF
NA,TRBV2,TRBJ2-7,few,TGTGCCCAAAACACCGGAAACCACGAGCAGTACTTC,CAQNTGNHEQYF
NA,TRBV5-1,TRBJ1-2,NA,TGCGCCAGCAGCTACGGACAGAACTATGGCTACACCTTC,CASSYGQNYGYTF
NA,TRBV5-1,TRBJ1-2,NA,TGCGCCAGCAGCTTGGTACAGAACTATGGCTACACCTTC,CASSLVQNYGYTF
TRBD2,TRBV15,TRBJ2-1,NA,TGTGCCACCAGCCGCCGGACTAGCGGGGACGAGCAGTTCTTC,CATSRRTSGDEQFF
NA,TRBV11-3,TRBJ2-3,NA,TGTGCCAGTGGTGGGGCACCACAAGATACGCAGTATTTT,CASGGAPQDTQYF
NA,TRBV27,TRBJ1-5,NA,TGTGCCAGCAGTTCCCCCGGGGGGAGCGGACAGCCCCAGCATTTT,CASSSPGGSGQPQHF